The rows below give T cell receptor beta chains drawn from one sample of a study of shared T cell receptors in the human thymus. The protocol was immunoSEQ multiplex PCR, while the TCRdb copy is restricted to in-frame clones and leaves out a portion. The sample contains 600,000 or so clones, around 87% of which appear only once. The sample also formed part of further work on human thymus T cells.

Sequencing was performed on thymocytes. These receptors came from a boy under two years old with a congenital heart defect. Each CDR3 is given without its conserved first and last residue.

length: 14
V: TRBV27
CDR3: ASSLHGGTGTGELF

length: 12
V: TRBV5-1
CDR3: ASSSFGGPPEQY

length: 13
V: TRBV5-1
CDR3: ASSLLTSGGYEQY

length: 15
V: TRBV4-1
CDR3: ASSLTPWVAGADTQY

length: 13
V: TRBV10-3
CDR3: AISESGQRNQPQH

length: 15
V: TRBV19
CDR3: ASSTMGLPPSYNEQF

length: 16
V: TRBV15
CDR3: ATSRMPPRQGANEKLF

length: 12
V: TRBV4-3
CDR3: ASSQDRREETQY

length: 14
V: TRBV5-1
CDR3: ASSPLVWGGTDTQY

length: 10
V: TRBV2
CDR3: ASSGYNQPQH

length: 18
V: TRBV9
CDR3: ASSVGLGLAGGQGTGELF

length: 12
V: TRBV5-6
CDR3: ASSKLAALYEQY

length: 15
V: TRBV4-3
CDR3: ASSQRTGIATNEKLF

length: 13
V: TRBV5-3
CDR3: ARSLALAGSWEQY

length: 14
V: TRBV4-3
CDR3: ASRARGGPPITEAF